This T cell receptor beta chain was sequenced in a study of T cells and Merkel cell carcinoma outcomes (TCRdb year 2020). Looking at the study overall: The study looked at whether the tumor T-cell repertoire and T-cell density could predict clinical outcome in patients with Merkel cell carcinoma. Study-wide findings and limitations: According to the report, clinical outcomes in Merkel cell carcinoma patients could be predicted using T-cell density together with features of the T-cell repertoire.

Library preparation was by the immunoSEQ multiplex PCR assay. The table comes from immuneACCESS by way of TCRdb, which keeps in-frame sequences with V and J called. Part of the clones is missing from these tables; in studies checked, under half for an unresolved V gene and the rest for unknown reasons. In this sample the table shows approximately 1,500 clones, about 82% of which occur a single time. The ten most abundant clones make up 13% of the sample. The samples were obtained from people who had Merkel cell carcinoma. As regards this clone: It lacks a known antigen. Base qualities were left out, and no much larger clone turns up one base away.

Counted from cysteine to phenylalanine, this CDR3 has 15 amino acids. Here the CDR3 DNA is all that survives: 45 bases in frame from base 1. The germline V gene sets CDR1 to SGHTA and CDR2 to FQGNSA. V is cut back by 7 bases and J by 3 bases, with 10 bases in the junction unmatched. This TCR was recovered from a human donor with Merkel cell carcinoma. The sample taken for sequencing was tumor tissue from Merkel cell carcinoma. The V gene is TRBV7-2 and the J gene is TRBJ2-7; the central 9 bases match TRBD2. CDR3 region: CASNPGGREGYEQYF. Read as DNA, the sequence is TGTGCCAGCAACCCCGGGGGGCGGGAGGGCTACGAGCAGTACTTC.